The source of this TCR beta chain is a study of human T cells and chemical hapten exposure. The CDR3 has 14 residues. Trimming shortened V by 2 bases and J by 2 bases, and 9 bases separated the two germline ends. Germline CDR1 and CDR2: SGHTA and FQGNSA. TCRdb reprocessed the RACE reads with MiXCR, giving one entry per CDR3 protein. This sample has around 360,000 distinct CDR3 sequences, with roughly 6% found just once. Time point described: patch test 2, 6 weeks after DPC sensitization. Described treatment: therapeutic diphenylcyclopropenone sensitization with weekly scalp DPC. This clonotype was counted only a few times.

The material was whole blood, obtained in connection with sensitization to the hapten diphenylcyclopropenone (DPC). The source of this sequence is a woman in her late teens or twenties with alopecia areata. Some clones in this sample may be carry-over from other donors' samples. The gene calls are TRBV7-2 and TRBJ2-5; no clear D. As DNA, the CDR3 is TGTGCCAGCAGCTTACCTCCGACTCAAGAGACCCAGTACTTC. It is translated as CASSLPPTQETQYF.